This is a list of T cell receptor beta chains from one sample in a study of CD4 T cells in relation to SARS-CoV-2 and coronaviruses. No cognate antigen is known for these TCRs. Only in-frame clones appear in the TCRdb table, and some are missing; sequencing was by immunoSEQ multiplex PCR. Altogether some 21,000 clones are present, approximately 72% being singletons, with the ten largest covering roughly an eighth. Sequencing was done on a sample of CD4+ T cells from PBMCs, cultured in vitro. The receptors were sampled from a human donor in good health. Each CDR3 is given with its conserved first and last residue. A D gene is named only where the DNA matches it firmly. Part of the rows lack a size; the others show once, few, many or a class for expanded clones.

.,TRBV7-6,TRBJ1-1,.,TGTGCCAGCAGCTTAACGAGAGACGCTGAAGCTTTCTTT,CASSLTRDAEAFF
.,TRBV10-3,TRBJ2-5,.,TGTGCCATCAGTGAGAGGACAGAAGAGACCCAGTACTTC,CAISERTEETQYF
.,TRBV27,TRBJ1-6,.,TGTGCCAGCGGTTGGTTGTCACCCCTCCACTTT,CASGWLSPLHF
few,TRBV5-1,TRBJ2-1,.,TGCGCCAGCAGCCTCCGCCCTAGGGGGATTTACAATGAGCAGTTCTTC,CASSLRPRGIYNEQFF
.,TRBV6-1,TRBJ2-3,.,TGTGCCAGCAGCTTTAGCGAGACTAGCACAGATACGCAGTATTTT,CASSFSETSTDTQYF
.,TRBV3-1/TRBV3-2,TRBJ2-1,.,TGTGCCAGCAGCCAAACCGGGACGGTAATCTACAATGAGCAGTTCTTC,CASSQTGTVIYNEQFF
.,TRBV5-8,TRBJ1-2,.,TGTGCCAGCATCCGAAGGGGCAGGCTAAACTATGGCTACACCTTC,CASIRRGRLNYGYTF
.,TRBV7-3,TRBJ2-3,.,TGTGCCAGCAGCCCTTCCACAGATACGCAGTATTTT,CASSPSTDTQYF
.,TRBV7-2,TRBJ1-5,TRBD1,TGTGCCAGCAGCTCATCAGGGGGCGCCATCCAGCCCCAGCATTTT,CASSSSGGAIQPQHF
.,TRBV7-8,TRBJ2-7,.,TGTGCCAGCAGCTTGGGAGGAGGGCCTGACTACGAGCAGTACTTC,CASSLGGGPDYEQYF